This passage covers 3 T cell receptor beta chains from one sample sequenced in a study of OX40 agonist ivuxolimab in advanced cancers. Libraries were prepared by immunoSEQ multiplex PCR; TCRdb keeps only in-frame clonotypes and omits some of them. The sample contains 20,000 to 30,000 clones, around 85% of which appear only once. This material consisted of CD4+ or CD8+ T cells sorted from blood, taken in a trial of the OX40 agonist ivuxolimab. The receptor set was obtained from an adult with an advanced solid tumor such as melanoma, head and neck, liver or kidney cancer.

The rearrangement links TRBV2 to TRBJ2-7, with 11 positions matching TRBD2. Per germline, CDR1 SNHLY and CDR2 FYNNEI. V lost 8 bases to trimming and J lost 1 base; unmatched junction nucleotides: 4. The length of the CDR3 is 14 residues. The CDR3 sequence is CASRGLAGSYEQYF. The DNA for the CDR3 is TGTGCCAGCCGAGGACTAGCGGGTTCCTACGAGCAGTACTTC. Variable domain in full (rest from reference TRBV2 and TRBJ2-7): EPEVTQTPSHQVTQMGQEVILRCVPISNHLYFYWYRQILGQKVEFLVSFYNNEISEKSEIFDDQFSVERPDGSNFTLKIRSTKLEDSAMYFCASRGLAGSYEQYFGPGTRLTVT.

CDR3 region: CASSIRDREEKLFF. DNA of the CDR3: TGTGCCAGCAGTATCCGGGACAGGGAGGAAAAACTGTTTTTT. V and J are TRBV28 and TRBJ1-4, with 9 bases lining up with TRBD1. V trimming: 5 bases; J trimming: 8 bases; junction bases outside the gene matches: 6. The CDR3 is 14 residues long. The V gene's germline CDR1 is MDHEN and CDR2 SYDVKM.

The chain carries TRBV21-1 and TRBJ1-1; the D call of TRBD1 is as the table states it, not checked on the DNA. TRBV21-1 is given as a pseudogene. The CDR3 spans 12 residues. CDR3 bases: TGTGCCAGCAGCAACCAAAACACTGAAGCTTTCTTT. It yields the protein CASSNQNTEAFF.